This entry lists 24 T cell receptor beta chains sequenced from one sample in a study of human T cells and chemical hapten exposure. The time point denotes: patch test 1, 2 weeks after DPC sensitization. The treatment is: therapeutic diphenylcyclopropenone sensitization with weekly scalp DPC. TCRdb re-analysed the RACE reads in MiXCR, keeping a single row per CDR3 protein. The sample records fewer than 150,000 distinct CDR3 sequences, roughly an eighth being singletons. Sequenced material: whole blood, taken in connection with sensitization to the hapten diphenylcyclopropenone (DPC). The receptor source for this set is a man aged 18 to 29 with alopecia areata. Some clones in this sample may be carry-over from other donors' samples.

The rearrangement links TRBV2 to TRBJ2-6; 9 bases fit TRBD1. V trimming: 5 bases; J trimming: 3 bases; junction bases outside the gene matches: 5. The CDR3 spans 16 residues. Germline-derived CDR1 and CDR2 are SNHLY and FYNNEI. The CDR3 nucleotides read TGTGCCAGCAGTATACAGGGGGCGATTGGGGCCAACGTCCTGACTTTC. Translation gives CASSIQGAIGANVLTF.

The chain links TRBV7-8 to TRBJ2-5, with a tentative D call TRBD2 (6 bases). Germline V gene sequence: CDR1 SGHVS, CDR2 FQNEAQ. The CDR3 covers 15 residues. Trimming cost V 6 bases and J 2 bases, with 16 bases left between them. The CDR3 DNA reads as TGTGCCAGCAGTAAGCCGGGACTGGGACAAGAGACCCAGTACTTC. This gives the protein CASSKPGLGQETQYF.

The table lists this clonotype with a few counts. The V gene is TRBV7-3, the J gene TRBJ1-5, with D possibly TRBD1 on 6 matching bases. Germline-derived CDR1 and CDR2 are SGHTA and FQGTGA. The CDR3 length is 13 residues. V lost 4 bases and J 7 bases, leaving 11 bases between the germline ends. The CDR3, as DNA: TGTGCCAGCAGCTCAGATACAGGGCAGCCCCAGCATTTT. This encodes CASSSDTGQPQHF.

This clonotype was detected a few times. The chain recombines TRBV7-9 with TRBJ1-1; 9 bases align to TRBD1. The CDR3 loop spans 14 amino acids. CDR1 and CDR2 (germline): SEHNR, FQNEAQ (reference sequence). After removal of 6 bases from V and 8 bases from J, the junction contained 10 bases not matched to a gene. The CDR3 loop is CASRQTGGGPEAFF. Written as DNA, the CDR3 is TGTGCCAGCAGACAAACAGGGGGCGGACCGGAAGCTTTCTTT. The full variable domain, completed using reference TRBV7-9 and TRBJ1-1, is DTGVSQNPRHKITKRGQNVTFRCDPISEHNRLYWYRQTLGQGPEFLTYFQNEAQLEKSRLLSDRFSAERPKGSFSTLEIQRTEQGDSAMYLCASRQTGGGPEAFFGQGTRLTVV.

The CDR3 nucleotides are TGTGCCAGCTCACCTCTTGGAAAAATGAACACTGAAGCTTTCTTT. It codes for CASSPLGKMNTEAFF. J is TRBJ1-1 and V is TRBV18; no firm D call. The CDR3 has 15 amino acids. Germline assignment: CDR1 KGHSH and CDR2 LQKENI. The V and J ends lost 3 bases and 0 bases respectively, with 11 bases between them.

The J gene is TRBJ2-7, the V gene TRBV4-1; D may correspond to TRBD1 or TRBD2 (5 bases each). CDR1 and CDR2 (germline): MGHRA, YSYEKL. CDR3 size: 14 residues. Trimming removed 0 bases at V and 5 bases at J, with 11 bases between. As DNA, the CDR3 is TGCGCCAGCAGCCAAGAAATCAGGGACCACGAGCAGTACTTC. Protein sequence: CASSQEIRDHEQYF.

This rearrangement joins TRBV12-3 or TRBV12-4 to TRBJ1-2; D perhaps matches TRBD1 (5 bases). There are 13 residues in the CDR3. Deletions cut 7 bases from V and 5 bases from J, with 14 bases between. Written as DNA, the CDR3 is TGTGCCAGCAACCCCACGGGGGATTATGGCTACACCTTC. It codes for CASNPTGDYGYTF.

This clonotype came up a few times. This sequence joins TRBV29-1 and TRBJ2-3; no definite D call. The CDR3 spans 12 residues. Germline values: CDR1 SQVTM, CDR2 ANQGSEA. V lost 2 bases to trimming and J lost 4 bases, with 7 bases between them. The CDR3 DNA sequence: TGCAGCGTTGAAAGGTTAGCAGATACGCAGTATTTT. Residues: CSVERLADTQYF.

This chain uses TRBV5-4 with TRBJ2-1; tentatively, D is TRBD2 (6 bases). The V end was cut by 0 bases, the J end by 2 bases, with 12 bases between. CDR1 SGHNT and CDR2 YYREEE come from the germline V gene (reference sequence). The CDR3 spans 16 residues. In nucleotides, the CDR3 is TGTGCCAGCAGCTTGGACCCGGGGACTGCCTACAATGAGCAGTTCTTC. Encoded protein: CASSLDPGTAYNEQFF.

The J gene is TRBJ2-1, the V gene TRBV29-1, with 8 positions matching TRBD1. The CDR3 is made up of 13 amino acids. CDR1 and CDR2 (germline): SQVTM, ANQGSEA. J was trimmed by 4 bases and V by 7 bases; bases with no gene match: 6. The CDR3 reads CSAAGGKYNEQFF. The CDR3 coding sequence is TGCAGCGCCGCAGGGGGCAAATACAATGAGCAGTTCTTC.

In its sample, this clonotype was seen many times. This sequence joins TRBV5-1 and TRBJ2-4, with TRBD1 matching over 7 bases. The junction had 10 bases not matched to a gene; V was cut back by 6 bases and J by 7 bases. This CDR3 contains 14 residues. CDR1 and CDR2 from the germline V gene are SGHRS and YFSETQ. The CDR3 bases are TGCGCCAGCACTAACAGGGGTTTAGGGAACATTCAGTACTTC. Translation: CASTNRGLGNIQYF.

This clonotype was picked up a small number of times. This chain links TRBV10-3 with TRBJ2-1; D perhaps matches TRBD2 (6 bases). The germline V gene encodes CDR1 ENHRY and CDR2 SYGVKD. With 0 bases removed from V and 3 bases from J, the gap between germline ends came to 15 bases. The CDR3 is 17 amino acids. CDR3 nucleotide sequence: TGTGCCATCAGTGAGTCGACTCTAGGCGGGGACTACAATGAGCAGTTCTTC. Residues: CAISESTLGGDYNEQFF.

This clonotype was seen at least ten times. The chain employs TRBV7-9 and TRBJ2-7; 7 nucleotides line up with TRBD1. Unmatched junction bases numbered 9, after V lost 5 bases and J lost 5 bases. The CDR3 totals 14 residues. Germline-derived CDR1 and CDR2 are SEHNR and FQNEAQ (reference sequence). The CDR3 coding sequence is TGTGCCAGCAGCGCCCGGACAGGAGCTGACGAGCAGTACTTC. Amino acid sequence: CASSARTGADEQYF.

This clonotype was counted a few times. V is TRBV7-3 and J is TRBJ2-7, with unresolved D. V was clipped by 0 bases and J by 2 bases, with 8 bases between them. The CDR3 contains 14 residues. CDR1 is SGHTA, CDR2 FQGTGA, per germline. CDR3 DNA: TGTGCCAGCAGCTTAACGATGGGCGCCTACGAGCAGTACTTC. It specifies CASSLTMGAYEQYF.

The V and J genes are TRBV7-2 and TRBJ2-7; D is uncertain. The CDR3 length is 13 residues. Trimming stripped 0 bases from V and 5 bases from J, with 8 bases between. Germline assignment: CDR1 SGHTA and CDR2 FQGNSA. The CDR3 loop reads CASSLAYRDEQYV. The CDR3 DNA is TGTGCCAGCAGCTTAGCGTATAGAGACGAGCAGTACGTC.

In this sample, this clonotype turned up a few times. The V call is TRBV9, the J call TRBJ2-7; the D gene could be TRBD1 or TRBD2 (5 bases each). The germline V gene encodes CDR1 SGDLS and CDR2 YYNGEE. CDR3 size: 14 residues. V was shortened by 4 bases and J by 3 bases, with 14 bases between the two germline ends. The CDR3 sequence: CASSLSWDGYEQYV. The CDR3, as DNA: TGTGCCAGCAGCCTCTCTTGGGACGGCTACGAGCAGTACGTC.

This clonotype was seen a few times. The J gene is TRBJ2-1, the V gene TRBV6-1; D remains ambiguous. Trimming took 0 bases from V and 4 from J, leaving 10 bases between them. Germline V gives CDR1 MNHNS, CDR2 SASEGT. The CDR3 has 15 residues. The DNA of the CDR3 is TGTGCCAGCAGTGAAGCGATGGCAGAATACAATGAGCAGTTCTTC. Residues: CASSEAMAEYNEQFF.

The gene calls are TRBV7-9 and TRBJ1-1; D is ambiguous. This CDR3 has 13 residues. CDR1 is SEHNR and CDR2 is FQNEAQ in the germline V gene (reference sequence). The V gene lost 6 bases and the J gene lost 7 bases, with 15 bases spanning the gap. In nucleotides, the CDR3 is TGTGCCAGCAGTTGGGCGGGTCGGGATGAAGCTTTCTTT. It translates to CASSWAGRDEAFF.

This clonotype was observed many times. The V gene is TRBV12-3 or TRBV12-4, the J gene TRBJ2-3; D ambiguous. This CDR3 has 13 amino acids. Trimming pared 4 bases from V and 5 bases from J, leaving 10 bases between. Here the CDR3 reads CASSSSTEDTQYF. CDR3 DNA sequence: TGTGCCAGCAGTTCCAGTACGGAAGATACGCAGTATTTT.

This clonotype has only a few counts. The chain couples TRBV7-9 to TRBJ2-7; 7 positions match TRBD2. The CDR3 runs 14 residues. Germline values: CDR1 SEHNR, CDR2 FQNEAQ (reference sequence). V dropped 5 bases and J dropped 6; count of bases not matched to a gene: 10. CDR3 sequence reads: CASSAPREGSEQYF. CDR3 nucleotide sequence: TGTGCCAGCAGCGCCCCCAGGGAGGGGAGCGAGCAGTACTTC.

CDR3 coding DNA: TGTGCCAGCAGTCTACTAGCGGGGCCCAGCACAGATACGCAGTATTTT. It yields the protein CASSLLAGPSTDTQYF. The V call is TRBV28, the J call TRBJ2-3, with 10 bases aligning to TRBD2. Germline V gene lookup returns CDR1 MDHEN and CDR2 SYDVKM. This CDR3 has 16 residues. The V and J ends lost 5 bases and 0 bases, in that order; junction bases with no gene match: 5.

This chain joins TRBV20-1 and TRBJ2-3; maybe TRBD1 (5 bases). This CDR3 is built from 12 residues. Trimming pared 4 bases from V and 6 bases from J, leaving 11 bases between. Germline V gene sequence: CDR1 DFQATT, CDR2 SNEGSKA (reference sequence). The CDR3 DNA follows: TGCAGTGCTAATGACCGACAGGATACGCAGTATTTT. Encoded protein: CSANDRQDTQYF.

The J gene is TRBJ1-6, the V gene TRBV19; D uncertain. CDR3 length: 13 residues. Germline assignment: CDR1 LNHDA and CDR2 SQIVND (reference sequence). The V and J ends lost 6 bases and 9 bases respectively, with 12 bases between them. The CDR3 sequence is CASSPTSGSPLHF. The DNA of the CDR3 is TGTGCCAGTAGCCCGACGTCCGGTTCACCCCTCCACTTT.

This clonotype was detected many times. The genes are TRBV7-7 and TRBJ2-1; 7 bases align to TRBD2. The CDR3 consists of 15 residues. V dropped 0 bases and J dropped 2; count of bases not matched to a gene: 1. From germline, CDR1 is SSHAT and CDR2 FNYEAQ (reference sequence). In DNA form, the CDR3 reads TGTGCCAGCAGCTTAGCTGCGGGGGCCTACAATGAGCAGTTCTTC. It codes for CASSLAAGAYNEQFF.